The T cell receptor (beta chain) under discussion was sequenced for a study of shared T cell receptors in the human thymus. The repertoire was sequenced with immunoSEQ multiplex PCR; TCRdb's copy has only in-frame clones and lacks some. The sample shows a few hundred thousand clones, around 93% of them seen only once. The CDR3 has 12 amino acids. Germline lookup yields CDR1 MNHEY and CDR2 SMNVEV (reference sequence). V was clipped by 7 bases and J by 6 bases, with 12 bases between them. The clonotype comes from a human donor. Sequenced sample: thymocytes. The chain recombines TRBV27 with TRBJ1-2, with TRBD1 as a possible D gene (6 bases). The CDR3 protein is CASMGRGDGYTF. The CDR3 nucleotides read TGTGCCAGCATGGGCAGGGGCGATGGCTACACCTTC.